The present entry profiles one T cell receptor beta chain with its context. What it binds is not known. This specimen comes from a study of graft-versus-host responses after intestinal transplantation. V trimming: 3 bases; J trimming: 5 bases; junction bases outside the gene matches: 8. The CDR3 has 17 amino acids. Germline V lookup: CDR1 SGDLS, CDR2 YYNGEE. TCRdb's copy holds only in-frame clones and misses some; the assay was immunoSEQ multiplex PCR. The sample has 90,000 to 120,000 clones; roughly 87% are singletons. General study results and limits: Detection of GvH clones occurred in recipient marrow, and some had their first appearance in ileum or blood.

This rearrangement joins TRBV9 to TRBJ2-5; 15 bases line up with TRBD2. The specimen comprised unstimulated CD4+ T cells sorted from spleen or lymph node cells, sampled before transplant. This sequence originates from a human donor who was the organ donor for an intestinal transplant. The CDR3 nucleotides read TGTGCCAGCAGCGCCGGACTAGCGGGAGGGTTAGGGGAGACCCAGTACTTC. Translated, it gives CASSAGLAGGLGETQYF.